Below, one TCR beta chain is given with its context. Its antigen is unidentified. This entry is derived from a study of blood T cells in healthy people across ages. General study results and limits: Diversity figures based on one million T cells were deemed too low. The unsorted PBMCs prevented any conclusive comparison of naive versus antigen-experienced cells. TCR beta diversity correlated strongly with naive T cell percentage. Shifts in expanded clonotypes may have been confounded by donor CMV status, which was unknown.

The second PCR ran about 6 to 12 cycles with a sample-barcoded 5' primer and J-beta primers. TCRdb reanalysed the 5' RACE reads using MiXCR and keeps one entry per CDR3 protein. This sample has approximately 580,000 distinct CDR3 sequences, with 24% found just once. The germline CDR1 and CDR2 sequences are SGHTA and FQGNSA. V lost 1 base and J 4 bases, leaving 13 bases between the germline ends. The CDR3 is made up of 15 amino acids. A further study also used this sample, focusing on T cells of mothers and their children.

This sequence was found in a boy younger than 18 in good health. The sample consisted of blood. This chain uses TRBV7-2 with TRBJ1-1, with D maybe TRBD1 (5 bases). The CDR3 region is CASSLGIRAVTEAFF. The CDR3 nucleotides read TGTGCCAGCAGCTTAGGGATCAGGGCAGTCACTGAAGCTTTCTTT.